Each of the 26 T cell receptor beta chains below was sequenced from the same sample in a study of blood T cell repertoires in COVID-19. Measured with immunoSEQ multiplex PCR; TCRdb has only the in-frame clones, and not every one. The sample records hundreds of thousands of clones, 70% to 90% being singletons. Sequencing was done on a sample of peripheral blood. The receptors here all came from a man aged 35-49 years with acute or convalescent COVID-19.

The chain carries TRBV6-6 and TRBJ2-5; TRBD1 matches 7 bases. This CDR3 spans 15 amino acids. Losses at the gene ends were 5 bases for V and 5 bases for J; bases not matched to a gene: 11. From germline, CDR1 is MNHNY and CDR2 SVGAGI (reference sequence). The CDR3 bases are TGTGCCAGCAGTCCAACCGACACAGGGGTGGAGACCCAGTACTTC. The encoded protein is CASSPTDTGVETQYF.

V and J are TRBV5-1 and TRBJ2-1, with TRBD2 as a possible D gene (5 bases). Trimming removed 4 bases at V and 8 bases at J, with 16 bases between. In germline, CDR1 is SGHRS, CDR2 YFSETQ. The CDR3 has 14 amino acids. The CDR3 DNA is TGCGCCAGCAGCCCCGGCGGTCTAGCAGATGAGCAGTTCTTC. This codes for CASSPGGLADEQFF.

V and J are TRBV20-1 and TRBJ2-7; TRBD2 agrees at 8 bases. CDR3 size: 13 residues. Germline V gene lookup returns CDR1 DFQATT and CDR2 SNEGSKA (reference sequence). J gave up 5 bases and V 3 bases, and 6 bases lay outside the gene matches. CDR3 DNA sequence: TGCAGTGCTAGTCCAGCGGGAGTAGACGAGCAGTACTTC. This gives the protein CSASPAGVDEQYF.

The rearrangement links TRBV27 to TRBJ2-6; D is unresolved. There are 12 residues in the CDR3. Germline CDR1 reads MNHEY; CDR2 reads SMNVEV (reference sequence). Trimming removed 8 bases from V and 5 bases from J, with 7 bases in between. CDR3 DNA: TGTGCCAGCGGAGTTAGGGCCAACGTCCTGACTTTC. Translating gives CASGVRANVLTF.

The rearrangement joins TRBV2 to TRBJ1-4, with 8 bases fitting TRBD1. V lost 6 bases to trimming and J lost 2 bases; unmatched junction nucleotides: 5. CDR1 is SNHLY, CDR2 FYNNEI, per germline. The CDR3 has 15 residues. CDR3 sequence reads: CASRETGATNEKLFF. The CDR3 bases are TGTGCCAGCAGAGAGACAGGGGCTACTAATGAAAAACTGTTTTTT.

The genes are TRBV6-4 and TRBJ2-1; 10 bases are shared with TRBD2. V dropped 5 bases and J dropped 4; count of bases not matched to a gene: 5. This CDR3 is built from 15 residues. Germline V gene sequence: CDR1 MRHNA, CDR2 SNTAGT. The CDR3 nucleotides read TGTGCCAGCAGTCCTAGCGGGAGTAGTTACAATGAGCAGTTCTTC. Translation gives CASSPSGSSYNEQFF.

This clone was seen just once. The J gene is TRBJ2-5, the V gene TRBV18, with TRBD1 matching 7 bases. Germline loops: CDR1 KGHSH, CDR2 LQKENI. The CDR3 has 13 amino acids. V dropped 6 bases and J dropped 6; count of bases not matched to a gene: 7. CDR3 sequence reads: CASSDRARKTQYF. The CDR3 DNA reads TGTGCCAGCTCTGACAGGGCACGGAAGACCCAGTACTTC.

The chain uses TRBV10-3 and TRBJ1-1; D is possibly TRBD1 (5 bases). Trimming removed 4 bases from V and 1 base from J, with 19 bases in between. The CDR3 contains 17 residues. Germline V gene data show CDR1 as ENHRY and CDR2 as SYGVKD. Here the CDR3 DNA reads TGTGCCATCAGTGGATCCCCAGGGCTAGGACGGAACACTGAAGCTTTCTTT. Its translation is CAISGSPGLGRNTEAFF.

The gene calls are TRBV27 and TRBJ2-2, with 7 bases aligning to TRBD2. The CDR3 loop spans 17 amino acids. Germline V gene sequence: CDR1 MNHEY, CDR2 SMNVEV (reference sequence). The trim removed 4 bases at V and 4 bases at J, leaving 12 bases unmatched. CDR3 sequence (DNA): TGTGCCAGCAGTTCCCCCGGGATAGCGGGCATCACCGGGGAGCTGTTTTTT. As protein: CASSSPGIAGITGELFF.

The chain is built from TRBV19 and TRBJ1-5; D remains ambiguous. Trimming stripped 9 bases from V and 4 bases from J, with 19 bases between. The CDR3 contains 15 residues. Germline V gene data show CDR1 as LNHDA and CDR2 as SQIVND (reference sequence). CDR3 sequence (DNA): TGTGCCAGCGCGGGTGGGGAAGGCGGGAATCAGCCCCAGCATTTT. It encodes CASAGGEGGNQPQHF. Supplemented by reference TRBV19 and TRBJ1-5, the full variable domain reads DGGITQSPKYLFRKEGQNVTLSCEQNLNHDAMYWYRQDPGQGLRLIYYSQIVNDFQKGDIAEGYSVSREKKESFPLTVTSAQKNPTAFYLCASAGGEGGNQPQHFGDGTRLSIL.

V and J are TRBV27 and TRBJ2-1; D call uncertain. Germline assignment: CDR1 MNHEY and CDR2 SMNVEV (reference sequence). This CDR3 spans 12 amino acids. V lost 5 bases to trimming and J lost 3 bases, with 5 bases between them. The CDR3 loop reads CASSDNYNEQFF. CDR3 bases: TGTGCCAGCAGTGACAACTACAATGAGCAGTTCTTC.

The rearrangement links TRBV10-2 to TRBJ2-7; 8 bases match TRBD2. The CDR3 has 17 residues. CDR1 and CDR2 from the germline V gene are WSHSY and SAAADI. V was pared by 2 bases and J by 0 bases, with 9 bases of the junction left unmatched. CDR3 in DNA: TGCGCCAGCAGTGAGGTCGCGGCGGGGGGCGCCTCCTACGAGCAGTACTTC. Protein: CASSEVAAGGASYEQYF.

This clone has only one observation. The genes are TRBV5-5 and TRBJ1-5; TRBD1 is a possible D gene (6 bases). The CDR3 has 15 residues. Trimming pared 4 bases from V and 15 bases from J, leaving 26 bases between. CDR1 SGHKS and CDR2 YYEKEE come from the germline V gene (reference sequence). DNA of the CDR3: TGTGCCAGCAGCCCCCTGGGGGGGCCGGTGCGGGATGGGCATTTT. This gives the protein CASSPLGGPVRDGHF.

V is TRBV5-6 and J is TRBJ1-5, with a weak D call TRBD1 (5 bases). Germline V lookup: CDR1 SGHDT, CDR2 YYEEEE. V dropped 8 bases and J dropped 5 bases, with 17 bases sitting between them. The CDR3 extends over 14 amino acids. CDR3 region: CASRGRGRDQPQHF. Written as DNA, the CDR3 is TGTGCCAGTCGGGGGAGGGGACGGGATCAGCCCCAGCATTTT.

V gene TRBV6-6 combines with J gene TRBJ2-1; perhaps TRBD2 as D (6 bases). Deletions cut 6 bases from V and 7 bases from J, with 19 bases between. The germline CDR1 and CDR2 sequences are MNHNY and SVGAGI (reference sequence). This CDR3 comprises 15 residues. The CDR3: CASSSGSMAGNEQFF. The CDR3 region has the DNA TGTGCCAGCAGCTCCGGGTCGATGGCGGGAAATGAGCAGTTCTTC.

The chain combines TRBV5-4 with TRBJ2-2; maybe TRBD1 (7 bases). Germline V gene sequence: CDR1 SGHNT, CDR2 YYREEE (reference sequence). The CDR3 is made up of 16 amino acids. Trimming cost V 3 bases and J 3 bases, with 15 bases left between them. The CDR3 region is CASSSQGGEDTGELFF. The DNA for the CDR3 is TGTGCCAGCAGCTCCCAGGGGGGAGAGGACACCGGGGAGCTGTTTTTT.

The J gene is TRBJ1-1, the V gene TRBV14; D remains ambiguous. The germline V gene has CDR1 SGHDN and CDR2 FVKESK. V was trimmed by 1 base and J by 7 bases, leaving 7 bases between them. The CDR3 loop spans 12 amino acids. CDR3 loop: CASSQAYSEAFF. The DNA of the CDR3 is TGTGCCAGCAGCCAAGCCTACAGTGAAGCTTTCTTT.

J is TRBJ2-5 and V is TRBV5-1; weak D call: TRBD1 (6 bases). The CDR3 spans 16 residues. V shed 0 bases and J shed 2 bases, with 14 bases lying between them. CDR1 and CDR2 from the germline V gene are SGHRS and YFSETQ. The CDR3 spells CASSLAGNRAQETQYF. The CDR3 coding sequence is TGCGCCAGCAGCTTGGCCGGTAACAGGGCTCAAGAGACCCAGTACTTC. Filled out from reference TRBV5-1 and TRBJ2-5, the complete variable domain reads KAGVTQTPRYLIKTRGQQVTLSCSPISGHRSVSWYQQTPGQGLQFLFEYFSETQRNKGNFPGRFSGRQFSNSRSEMNVSTLELGDSALYLCASSLAGNRAQETQYFGPGTRLLVL.

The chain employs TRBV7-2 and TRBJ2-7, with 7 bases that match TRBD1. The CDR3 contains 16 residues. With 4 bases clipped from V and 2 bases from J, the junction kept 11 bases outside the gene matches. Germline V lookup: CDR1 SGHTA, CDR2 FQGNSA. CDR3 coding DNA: TGTGCCAGCAGCTCTGCTGGACAGGTGGGAACCTACGAGCAGTACTTC. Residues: CASSSAGQVGTYEQYF.

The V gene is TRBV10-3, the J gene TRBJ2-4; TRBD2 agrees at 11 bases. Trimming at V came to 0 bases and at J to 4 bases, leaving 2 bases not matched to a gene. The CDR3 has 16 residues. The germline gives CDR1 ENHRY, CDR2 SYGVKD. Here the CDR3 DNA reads TGTGCCATCAGTGAGTCGGGACTAGCGGCTAAAAACATTCAGTACTTC. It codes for CAISESGLAAKNIQYF.

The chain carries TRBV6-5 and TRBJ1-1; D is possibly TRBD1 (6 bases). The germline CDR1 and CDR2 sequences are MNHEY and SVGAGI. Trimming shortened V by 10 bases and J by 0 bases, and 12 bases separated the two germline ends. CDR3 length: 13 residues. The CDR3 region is CATYRALNTEAFF. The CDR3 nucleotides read TGTGCCACCTACAGGGCTCTGAACACTGAAGCTTTCTTT.

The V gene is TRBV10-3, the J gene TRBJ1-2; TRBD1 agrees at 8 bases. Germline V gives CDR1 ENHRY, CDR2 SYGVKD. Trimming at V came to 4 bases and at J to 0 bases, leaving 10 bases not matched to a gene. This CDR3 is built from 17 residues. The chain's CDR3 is CAISGGTGTGANYGYTF. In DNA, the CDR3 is TGTGCCATCAGTGGGGGGACAGGAACAGGCGCTAACTATGGCTACACCTTC.

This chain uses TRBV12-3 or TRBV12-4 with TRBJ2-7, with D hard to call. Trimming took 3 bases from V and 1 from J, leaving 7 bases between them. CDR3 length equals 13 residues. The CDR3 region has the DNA TGTGCCAGCAGTTTTGGCACGTCCTACGAGCAGTACTTC. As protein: CASSFGTSYEQYF.

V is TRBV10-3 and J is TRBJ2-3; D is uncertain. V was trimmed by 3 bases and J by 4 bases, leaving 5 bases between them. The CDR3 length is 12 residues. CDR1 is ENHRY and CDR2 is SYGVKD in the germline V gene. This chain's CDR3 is CAISDPADTQYF. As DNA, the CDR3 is TGTGCCATCAGTGACCCCGCAGATACGCAGTATTTT.

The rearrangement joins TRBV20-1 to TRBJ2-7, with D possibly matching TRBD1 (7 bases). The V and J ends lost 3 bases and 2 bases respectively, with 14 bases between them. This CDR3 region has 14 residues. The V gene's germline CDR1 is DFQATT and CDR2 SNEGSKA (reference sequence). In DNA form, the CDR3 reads TGCAGTGCTAGTGCGGGACAGAAACCCTACGAGCAGTACTTC. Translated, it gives CSASAGQKPYEQYF.

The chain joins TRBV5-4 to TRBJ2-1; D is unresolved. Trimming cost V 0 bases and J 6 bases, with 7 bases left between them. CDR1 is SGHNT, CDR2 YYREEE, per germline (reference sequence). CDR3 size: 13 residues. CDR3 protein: CASSLAGFNEQFF. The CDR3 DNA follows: TGTGCCAGCAGCTTGGCAGGCTTCAATGAGCAGTTCTTC.